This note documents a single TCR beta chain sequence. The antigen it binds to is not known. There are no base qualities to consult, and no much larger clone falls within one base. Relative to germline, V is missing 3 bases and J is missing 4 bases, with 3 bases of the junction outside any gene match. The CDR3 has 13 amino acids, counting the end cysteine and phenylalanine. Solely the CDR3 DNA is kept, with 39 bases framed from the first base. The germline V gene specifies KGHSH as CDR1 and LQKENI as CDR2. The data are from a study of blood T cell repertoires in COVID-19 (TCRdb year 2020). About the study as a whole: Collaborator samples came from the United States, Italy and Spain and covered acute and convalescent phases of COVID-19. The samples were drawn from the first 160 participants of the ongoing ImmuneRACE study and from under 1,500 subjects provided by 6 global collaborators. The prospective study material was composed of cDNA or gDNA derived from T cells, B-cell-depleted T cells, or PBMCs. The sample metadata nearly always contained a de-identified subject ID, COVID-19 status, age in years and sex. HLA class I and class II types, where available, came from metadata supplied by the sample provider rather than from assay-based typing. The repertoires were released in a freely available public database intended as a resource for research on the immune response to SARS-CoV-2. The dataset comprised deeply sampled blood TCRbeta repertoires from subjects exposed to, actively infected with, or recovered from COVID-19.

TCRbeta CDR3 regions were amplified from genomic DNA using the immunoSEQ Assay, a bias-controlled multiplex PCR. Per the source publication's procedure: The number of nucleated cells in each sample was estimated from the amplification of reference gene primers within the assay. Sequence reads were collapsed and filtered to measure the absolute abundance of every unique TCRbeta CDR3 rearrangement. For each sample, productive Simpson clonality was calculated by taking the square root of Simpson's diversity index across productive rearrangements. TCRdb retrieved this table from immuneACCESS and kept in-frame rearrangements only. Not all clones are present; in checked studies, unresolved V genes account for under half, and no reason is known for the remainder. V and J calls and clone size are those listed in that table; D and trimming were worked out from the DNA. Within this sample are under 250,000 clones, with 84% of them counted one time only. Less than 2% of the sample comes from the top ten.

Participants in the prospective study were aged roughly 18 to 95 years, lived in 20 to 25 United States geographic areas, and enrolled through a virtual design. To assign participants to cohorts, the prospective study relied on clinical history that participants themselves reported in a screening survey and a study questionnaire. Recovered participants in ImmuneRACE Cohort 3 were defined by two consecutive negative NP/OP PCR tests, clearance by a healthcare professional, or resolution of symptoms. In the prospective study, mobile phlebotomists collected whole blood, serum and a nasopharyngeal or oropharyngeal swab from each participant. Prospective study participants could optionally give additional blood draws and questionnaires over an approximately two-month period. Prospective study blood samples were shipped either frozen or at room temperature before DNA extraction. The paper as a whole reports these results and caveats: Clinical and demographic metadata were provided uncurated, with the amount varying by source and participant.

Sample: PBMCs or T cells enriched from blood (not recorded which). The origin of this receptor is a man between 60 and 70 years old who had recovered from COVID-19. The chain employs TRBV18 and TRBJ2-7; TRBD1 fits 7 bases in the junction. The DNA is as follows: TGTGCCAGCTCACCCATGGGACAGTACGAGCAGTACTTC. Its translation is CASSPMGQYEQYF.